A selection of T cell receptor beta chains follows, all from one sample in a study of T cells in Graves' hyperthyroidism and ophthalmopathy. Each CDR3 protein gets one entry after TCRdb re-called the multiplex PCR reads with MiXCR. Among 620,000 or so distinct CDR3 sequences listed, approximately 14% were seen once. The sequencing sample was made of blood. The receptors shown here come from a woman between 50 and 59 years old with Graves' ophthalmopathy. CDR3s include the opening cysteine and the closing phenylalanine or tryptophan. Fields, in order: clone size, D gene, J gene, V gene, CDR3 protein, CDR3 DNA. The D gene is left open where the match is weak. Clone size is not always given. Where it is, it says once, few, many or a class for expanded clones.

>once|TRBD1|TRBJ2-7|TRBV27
CASSFRRGLYEQYF
TGTGCCAGCAGTTTTCGCAGGGGGCTGTATGAGCAGTACTTC
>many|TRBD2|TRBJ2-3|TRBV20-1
CSASWTSGVTDTQYF
TGCAGTGCTAGCTGGACTAGCGGGGTCACAGATACGCAGTATTTT
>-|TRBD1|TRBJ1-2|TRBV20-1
CSARSKGQVPRIYGYTF
TGCAGTGCTAGAAGTAAGGGACAGGTACCTAGGATCTATGGCTACACCTTC
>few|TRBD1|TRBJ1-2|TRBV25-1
CASSGTGYGYGYTF
TGTGCCAGCAGTGGGACAGGGTACGGCTATGGCTACACCTTC
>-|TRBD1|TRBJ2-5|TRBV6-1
CASGDSGLETQYF
TGTGCCAGCGGGGACAGCGGTCTGGAGACCCAGTACTTC
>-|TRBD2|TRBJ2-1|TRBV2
CASRTSGSGDEQFF
TGTGCCAGCAGAACTAGCGGGAGTGGGGATGAGCAGTTCTTC
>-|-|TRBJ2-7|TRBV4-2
CASSREGQTYEQYF
TGTGCCAGCAGCCGAGAGGGACAAACCTACGAGCAGTACTTC
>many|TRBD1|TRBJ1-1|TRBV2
CASSRDREYMAEAFF
TGTGCCAGCAGTCGGGACAGGGAATATATGGCTGAAGCTTTCTTT
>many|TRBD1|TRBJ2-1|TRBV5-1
CASSFMDRTFYNEQFF
TGCGCCAGCAGCTTCATGGACAGGACCTTCTACAATGAGCAGTTCTTC
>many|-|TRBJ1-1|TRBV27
CASSLNTGSATEAFF
TGTGCCAGCAGTTTAAATACAGGGTCGGCCACTGAAGCTTTCTTT
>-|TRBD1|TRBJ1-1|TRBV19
CASSNLRDRRDTEAFF
TGTGCCAGTAGTAACCTCCGGGACAGGAGGGACACTGAAGCTTTCTTT
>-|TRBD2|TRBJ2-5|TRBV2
CASWASGSRETQYF
TGTGCCAGCTGGGCTAGCGGGAGCCGAGAGACCCAGTACTTC
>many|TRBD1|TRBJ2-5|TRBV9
CASSRGQGAETQYF
TGTGCCAGCAGCCGGGGACAGGGGGCTGAGACCCAGTACTTC
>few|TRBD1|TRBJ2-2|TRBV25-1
CASSAPQGYGGELFF
TGTGCCAGCAGTGCGCCACAGGGGTATGGCGGGGAGCTGTTTTTT